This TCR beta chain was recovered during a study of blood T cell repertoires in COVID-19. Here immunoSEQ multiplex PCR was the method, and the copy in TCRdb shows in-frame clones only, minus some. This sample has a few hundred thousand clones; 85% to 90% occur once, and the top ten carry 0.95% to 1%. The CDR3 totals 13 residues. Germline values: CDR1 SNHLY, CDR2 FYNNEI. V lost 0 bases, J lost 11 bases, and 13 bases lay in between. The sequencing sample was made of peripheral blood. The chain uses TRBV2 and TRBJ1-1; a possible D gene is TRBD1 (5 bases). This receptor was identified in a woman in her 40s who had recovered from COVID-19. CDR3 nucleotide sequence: TGTGCCAGCAGTGAAGCGCTGGGGGGGTGGGCTTTCTTT. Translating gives CASSEALGGWAFF.